A single sample gave rise to the 25 T cell receptor beta chains below, sequenced in a study of blood T cells in healthy people across ages. PCR was performed a second time for 7 to 11 cycles using a sample-barcoded 5' primer and a J-beta primer mix. TCRdb itself ran the 5' RACE reads through MiXCR, one entry per CDR3 protein. Of hundreds of thousands of distinct CDR3 sequences listed, 20% to 25% were seen once; the top ten hold 3.6%. The sequencing sample was made of blood. These receptors were collected from a man in his 70s in good health.

V usage is TRBV7-9 and J usage is TRBJ2-3; D not certain. CDR1 and CDR2 (germline): SEHNR, FQNEAQ (reference sequence). Trimming removed 2 bases at V and 3 bases at J, with 12 bases between. This CDR3 spans 15 amino acids. DNA for the CDR3: TGTGCCAGCAGCTTACCCCTTATGGGGACAGATACGCAGTATTTT. Protein sequence: CASSLPLMGTDTQYF.

V is TRBV5-1 and J is TRBJ2-3, with a weak D call TRBD1 (6 bases). The CDR3 spans 15 residues. The germline V gene has CDR1 SGHRS and CDR2 YFSETQ. V lost 5 bases and J lost 1, with 14 bases in between. The CDR3 DNA is TGCGCCAGCAGACAAACGACAGGAGGCACAGATACGCAGTATTTT. Protein sequence: CASRQTTGGTDTQYF.

The genes are TRBV27 and TRBJ2-5, with TRBD1 identical over 7 bases. Germline CDR1 and CDR2: MNHEY and SMNVEV (reference sequence). V trimming: 5 bases; J trimming: 11 bases; junction bases outside the gene matches: 8. The CDR3 extends over 12 amino acids. As DNA, the CDR3 is TGTGCCAGCAGTCCCAACAGGGGCGAACAGTACTTC. Translated: CASSPNRGEQYF.

J is TRBJ2-1 and V is TRBV5-1, with TRBD1 matching 11 bases. Trimming at V came to 1 base and at J to 5 bases, leaving 5 bases not matched to a gene. The length of the CDR3 is 16 residues. The germline V gene has CDR1 SGHRS and CDR2 YFSETQ. In DNA form, the CDR3 reads TGCGCCAGCAGCTTGACGGGACAGGGGGGTGACAATGAGCAGTTCTTC. This encodes CASSLTGQGGDNEQFF.

The CDR3 reads CSARVLREFADTQYF. The CDR3 nucleotides read TGCAGTGCTAGAGTTTTGCGGGAGTTCGCAGATACGCAGTATTTT. The V gene is TRBV20-1, the J gene TRBJ2-3; TRBD2 agrees at 7 bases. The ends lost 1 base at V and 4 bases at J; junction bases unmatched: 8. Germline V lookup: CDR1 DFQATT, CDR2 SNEGSKA (reference sequence). The CDR3 sequence is 15 residues long.

This clonotype appeared a single time. The chain employs TRBV7-2 and TRBJ2-7, with D perhaps matching TRBD1 (7 bases). The CDR3 covers 15 residues. Germline CDR1 is SGHTA and CDR2 is FQGNSA. With 1 base removed from V and 4 bases from J, the gap between germline ends came to 14 bases. The CDR3 here is CASSLGGTDIYEQYF. CDR3 coding DNA: TGTGCCAGCAGCTTAGGCGGGACAGACATTTACGAGCAGTACTTC.

This clonotype was seen only a few times. In this CDR3 the conserved last residue, phenylalanine or tryptophan, is missing, so a read error is likely. The V gene is TRBV9, the J gene TRBJ2-3, with D possibly matching TRBD2 (7 bases). Germline values: CDR1 SGDLS, CDR2 YYNGEE. V was cut by 1 base and J by 2 bases, with 14 bases left in between. The CDR3 contains 16 residues. In nucleotides, the CDR3 is TGTGCCAGCAGCGTACTCCGGGGGGCCCTCACAGATACGCAGTATCTT. Translating it yields CASSVLRGALTDTQYL.

The CDR3: CASSQDQAGEQYF. The CDR3 DNA is TGCGCCAGCAGCCAAGACCAGGCGGGGGAGCAGTACTTC. The chain couples TRBV4-1 to TRBJ2-5, with 7 bases identical to TRBD2. The V gene's germline CDR1 is MGHRA and CDR2 YSYEKL. There are 13 residues in the CDR3. V trimming: 0 bases; J trimming: 11 bases; junction bases outside the gene matches: 6.

Of note for this clonotype: Germline and junction disagree at one end, which may indicate a read error. The chain carries TRBV20-1 and TRBJ2-1; D gene uncertain. The germline gives CDR1 DFQATT, CDR2 SNEGSKA (reference sequence). This CDR3 region has 14 residues. The CDR3 is CSARGWAVDNERFF. In DNA form, the CDR3 reads TGCAGTGCTAGAGGGTGGGCCGTCGACAATGAGCGGTTCTTC.

This clonotype was counted a few times. The chain recombines TRBV5-5 with TRBJ2-2; 7 bases map to TRBD2. Germline V lookup: CDR1 SGHKS, CDR2 YYEKEE (reference sequence). CDR3 length equals 16 residues. V was pared by 3 bases and J by 1 base, with 6 bases of the junction left unmatched. The CDR3 sequence is CASSSPAGVNTGELFF. The CDR3 bases are TGTGCCAGCAGCTCGCCGGCGGGAGTGAACACCGGGGAGCTGTTTTTT.

The chain's CDR3 is CSVVKGIIDTQYF. Written as DNA, the CDR3 is TGCAGCGTTGTCAAGGGGATCATAGATACGCAGTATTTT. This chain connects TRBV29-1 to TRBJ2-3, with a possible D match to TRBD1 (5 bases). The ends were cut back, 4 bases at V and 5 bases at J, with 13 bases in the middle. This CDR3 has 13 residues. CDR1 and CDR2 from the germline V gene are SQVTM and ANQGSEA.

The V and J genes are TRBV20-1 and TRBJ1-1; the D is unclear. The CDR3 is made up of 12 amino acids. The V gene lost 6 bases and the J gene lost 0 bases, with 8 bases spanning the gap. Germline CDR1 DFQATT, CDR2 SNEGSKA (reference sequence). In DNA form, the CDR3 reads TGCAGTGCCCTAGGGTTGAACACTGAAGCTTTCTTT. It yields the protein CSALGLNTEAFF.

The chain uses TRBV5-6 and TRBJ2-3, with 9 bases identical to TRBD1. This CDR3 comprises 16 residues. The V segment lost 4 bases and the J segment 3 bases; nucleotides outside the gene matches: 9. CDR1 is SGHDT, CDR2 YYEEEE, per germline. The CDR3 region is CASSPGWGTGTDTQYF. CDR3 nucleotide sequence: TGTGCCAGCAGCCCTGGTTGGGGGACAGGGACAGATACGCAGTATTTT.

The chain couples TRBV20-1 to TRBJ2-5; D remains ambiguous. V was trimmed by 3 bases and J by 5 bases, leaving 13 bases between them. The CDR3 contains 13 residues. Germline V lookup: CDR1 DFQATT, CDR2 SNEGSKA (reference sequence). CDR3 DNA: TGCAGTGCTAGCGGCCTAGAGTACGAGACCCAGTACTTC. Protein: CSASGLEYETQYF.

This clonotype has a handful of counts. The rearrangement joins TRBV3-1 to TRBJ1-1; the D gene is possibly TRBD1 (6 bases). CDR1 LGHDT and CDR2 YNNKEL come from the germline V gene (reference sequence). The CDR3 runs 12 residues. V lost 4 bases and J lost 8, with 11 bases in between. CDR3 sequence reads: CASSPRGEEAFF. The CDR3 DNA reads as TGTGCCAGCAGCCCTAGGGGGGAAGAAGCTTTCTTT.

J is TRBJ2-5 and V is TRBV12-3 or TRBV12-4; 9 nucleotides line up with TRBD1. V lost 4 bases and J lost 0; bases outside the gene matches: 3. The CDR3 is 15 residues long. CDR3 in amino acids: CASSYGTGHQETQYF. The CDR3 DNA is TGTGCCAGCAGTTATGGGACAGGGCACCAAGAGACCCAGTACTTC.

This sequence joins TRBV20-1 and TRBJ1-4; the D is unclear. Trimming took off 3 bases at V and 7 bases at J, with 12 bases between the two ends. The CDR3 is 13 residues long. Germline V CDR1 and CDR2: DFQATT, SNEGSKA (reference sequence). CDR3 amino acids: CSARSPDGEKLFF. The CDR3 coding sequence is TGCAGTGCTAGGAGCCCAGACGGTGAAAAACTGTTTTTT.

The V call is TRBV12-3 or TRBV12-4, the J call TRBJ1-5; 10 bases align to TRBD1. With 5 bases clipped from V and 6 bases from J, the junction kept 7 bases outside the gene matches. This CDR3 is 15 amino acids long. CDR3 residues: CASSGSGTGAQPQHF. The CDR3 bases are TGTGCCAGCAGTGGCTCCGGGACAGGGGCTCAGCCCCAGCATTTT.

This clonotype was detected only a few times. V gene TRBV7-9 combines with J gene TRBJ1-4; 9 bases align to TRBD1. After removal of 4 bases from V and 5 bases from J, the junction contained 5 bases not matched to a gene. This CDR3 comprises 15 residues. The germline V gene has CDR1 SEHNR and CDR2 FQNEAQ (reference sequence). The CDR3 here is CASSSGQGTNEKLFF. The CDR3, as DNA: TGTGCCAGCAGCTCTGGACAGGGGACCAATGAAAAACTGTTTTTT.

This clonotype was counted a few times. This chain uses TRBV3-1 with TRBJ2-7; 9 positions match TRBD1. Trimming at V came to 7 bases and at J to 3 bases, leaving 4 bases not matched to a gene. Per the germline V gene, CDR1 is LGHDT and CDR2 is YNNKEL (reference sequence). This CDR3 is 13 amino acids long. CDR3 DNA: TGTGCCAGCACCCGACAGGGGGTCTACGAGCAGTACTTC. This encodes CASTRQGVYEQYF.

The chain combines TRBV7-9 with TRBJ2-7; D call uncertain. The CDR3 is 13 amino acids. V was pared by 7 bases and J by 2 bases, with 12 bases between. The germline V gene has CDR1 SEHNR and CDR2 FQNEAQ (reference sequence). CDR3 protein: CASNPENTYEQYF. CDR3 sequence (DNA): TGTGCCAGCAATCCCGAAAACACCTACGAGCAGTACTTC. The full variable domain, rest sourced from reference TRBV7-9 and TRBJ2-7, is DTGVSQNPRHKITKRGQNVTFRCDPISEHNRLYWYRQTLGQGPEFLTYFQNEAQLEKSRLLSDRFSAERPKGSFSTLEIQRTEQGDSAMYLCASNPENTYEQYFGPGTRLTVT.

The chain couples TRBV20-1 to TRBJ2-5, with TRBD2 matching 15 bases. Gene TRBJ2-7 matches the end of the DNA better, so the J call may be wrong. The CDR3 is made up of 15 amino acids. Germline CDR1 and CDR2: DFQATT and SNEGSKA (reference sequence). The CDR3 nucleotides are TGCAGTGCTCACGGGACTAGCGGGAGGACCTACGAGCAGTACTTC. This gives the protein CSAHGTSGRTYEQYF.

The V and J genes are TRBV4-2 and TRBJ2-2; TRBD2 aligns across 8 bases. The CDR3 has 14 amino acids. The germline V gene encodes CDR1 LGHNA and CDR2 YNFKEQ. Trimming at V came to 2 bases and at J to 6 bases, leaving 2 bases not matched to a gene. The CDR3: CASSQPAGAGELFF. CDR3 coding DNA: TGTGCCAGCAGCCAACCAGCGGGAGCCGGGGAGCTGTTTTTT.

This rearrangement joins TRBV5-1 to TRBJ2-4, with 10 bases fitting TRBD2. The CDR3 sequence is 19 residues long. Germline V gene sequence: CDR1 SGHRS, CDR2 YFSETQ. V gave up 0 bases and J gave up 1 base; unmatched junction bases: 10. In nucleotides, the CDR3 is TGCGCCAGCAGCTTGGCCACTAGCGGGACGGGCTCGGCCAAAAACATTCAGTACTTC. Amino acid sequence: CASSLATSGTGSAKNIQYF.

This clonotype was counted a few times. The chain employs TRBV3-1 and TRBJ2-7; D gene uncertain. Germline V gene lookup returns CDR1 LGHDT and CDR2 YNNKEL (reference sequence). The V gene lost 5 bases and the J gene lost 6 bases, with 11 bases spanning the gap. The CDR3 contains 12 residues. CDR3 DNA: TGTGCCAGCAGCTTATTGGATCTCGAGCAGTACTTC. Encoded protein: CASSLLDLEQYF.